The following is a T cell receptor (beta chain) sequence with its context. Its antigen specificity is not known. Within one base of it there is no much larger clone, and no base qualities were kept. This specimen comes from a study of OX40 agonist ivuxolimab in advanced cancers. Background for the entire study: Ivuxolimab was a fully human IgG2 agonistic monoclonal antibody targeting the costimulatory receptor OX40 (CD134). Intravenous ivuxolimab was administered to patients every 2 weeks at six dose levels: 0.01, 0.1, 0.3, 1.5, 3 and 10 mg/kg. Of the 52 patients in dose escalation, some 20 had hepatocellular carcinoma, roughly 15 had melanoma, 9 had renal cell carcinoma and 9 had head and neck cancer. In the dose-escalation cohort, 75% to 90% of patients were male, and the mean age was roughly 60 years with a range of roughly 20 to 79. Prior anti-PD-1, anti-PD-L1 or anti-CTLA-4 therapy was permitted, and 30% to 50% of dose-escalation patients had received checkpoint inhibitors. Three dose-escalation patients achieved partial responses, one with hepatocellular carcinoma and two with cutaneous melanoma. The purpose of peripheral TCRbeta sequencing was to test whether ivuxolimab changed TCR sequence diversity and led to clonal T-cell expansion. The monotherapy dose-escalation portion (N ≈ 57 patients) of the phase I ivuxolimab trial is reported in the paper.

Findings and caveats that apply to the study as a whole: After ivuxolimab, CD8+ T cells had more expanded clones than CD4+ T cells on average. At doses from 0.1 to 3.0 mg/kg, clonal expansion was seen in both CD4+ and CD8+ blood T cells between baseline and week 6. Low levels of normalized T-cell clonal expansion were also shown by some nonresponding patients. In the 0.1-3.0 mg/kg groups, partial responders had among the lowest normalized peripheral clonal expansion, particularly in CD8+ T cells. The antigen specificity of the clonally expanded peripheral T cells was not determined.

Patients with a history of autoimmune disease or receiving systemic immunosuppression were excluded from the trial. Peripheral blood for TCR sequencing was collected from all dose cohorts at baseline, on cycle 4 day 1, and on cycle 7 day 1. Samples came from an open-label, multicenter, first-in-human phase I dose-escalation trial of ivuxolimab. Adults with locally advanced or metastatic head and neck squamous cell, hepatocellular, melanoma or renal cell carcinoma were enrolled in the trial. Before TCR sequencing, CD4+ and CD8+ T cells were separately sorted from peripheral blood. For sequencing of the TCRbeta CDR3 region, genomic DNA was extracted from the sorted cells. The immunoSEQ Assay was used to sequence the TCRbeta CDR3 regions. As stored in TCRdb, this immuneACCESS dataset retains in-frame rearrangements with V and J assigned. A fraction of the clones does not appear; measured against another copy, unresolved V genes explain less than half of the discrepancy, and the remainder lacks a known reason. For this sample there are about 99,000 clones; around 96% appear just once. The ten largest clonotypes hold just over 2% of the sample.

The CDR1 and CDR2 encoded by the germline V gene are SGDLS and YYNGEE. The CDR3 sequence holds 16 residues, the cysteine and phenylalanine included. Only the CDR3 part of the read is kept: 48 bases, read in frame from the first base. Trimming accounts for 4 bases at V and 1 base at J, while the number of junction bases matched to no gene is 8. The rearrangement combines TRBV9 with TRBJ1-2, with TRBD1 matching 9 junction bases. The receptor's source is an adult with an advanced solid tumor such as melanoma, head and neck, liver or kidney cancer. Sequences were derived from CD4+ or CD8+ T cells sorted from blood, sampled in a trial of the OX40 agonist ivuxolimab. DNA sequence: TGTGCCAGCAGCCAAGAAACAGGGGGCGTTAACTATGGCTACACCTTC. Its translation is CASSQETGGVNYGYTF.